The entry below describes one TCR beta chain. These data come from a study of T cell changes during pregnancy in multiple sclerosis. TCRdb keeps only in-frame clones here, not all; method: immunoSEQ multiplex PCR. The sample has tens of thousands of clones; roughly 91% are singletons. V was cut by 0 bases and J by 8 bases, with 19 bases left in between. Germline V CDR1 and CDR2: MGHRA, YSYEKL. The CDR3 totals 17 residues. The origin of this receptor is a female donor in good health, enrolled as a control in a pregnancy study. The rearrangement uses TRBV4-1 and TRBJ1-4, with a weak D call TRBD1 (6 bases). Sequenced material: CD4+ T cells from peripheral blood mononuclear cells, taken in the first trimester of pregnancy. The CDR3, as DNA: TGCGCCAGCAGCCAAGAAGTTACAGGGCCGACGGGGGAAAAACTGTTTTTT. As protein: CASSQEVTGPTGEKLFF.